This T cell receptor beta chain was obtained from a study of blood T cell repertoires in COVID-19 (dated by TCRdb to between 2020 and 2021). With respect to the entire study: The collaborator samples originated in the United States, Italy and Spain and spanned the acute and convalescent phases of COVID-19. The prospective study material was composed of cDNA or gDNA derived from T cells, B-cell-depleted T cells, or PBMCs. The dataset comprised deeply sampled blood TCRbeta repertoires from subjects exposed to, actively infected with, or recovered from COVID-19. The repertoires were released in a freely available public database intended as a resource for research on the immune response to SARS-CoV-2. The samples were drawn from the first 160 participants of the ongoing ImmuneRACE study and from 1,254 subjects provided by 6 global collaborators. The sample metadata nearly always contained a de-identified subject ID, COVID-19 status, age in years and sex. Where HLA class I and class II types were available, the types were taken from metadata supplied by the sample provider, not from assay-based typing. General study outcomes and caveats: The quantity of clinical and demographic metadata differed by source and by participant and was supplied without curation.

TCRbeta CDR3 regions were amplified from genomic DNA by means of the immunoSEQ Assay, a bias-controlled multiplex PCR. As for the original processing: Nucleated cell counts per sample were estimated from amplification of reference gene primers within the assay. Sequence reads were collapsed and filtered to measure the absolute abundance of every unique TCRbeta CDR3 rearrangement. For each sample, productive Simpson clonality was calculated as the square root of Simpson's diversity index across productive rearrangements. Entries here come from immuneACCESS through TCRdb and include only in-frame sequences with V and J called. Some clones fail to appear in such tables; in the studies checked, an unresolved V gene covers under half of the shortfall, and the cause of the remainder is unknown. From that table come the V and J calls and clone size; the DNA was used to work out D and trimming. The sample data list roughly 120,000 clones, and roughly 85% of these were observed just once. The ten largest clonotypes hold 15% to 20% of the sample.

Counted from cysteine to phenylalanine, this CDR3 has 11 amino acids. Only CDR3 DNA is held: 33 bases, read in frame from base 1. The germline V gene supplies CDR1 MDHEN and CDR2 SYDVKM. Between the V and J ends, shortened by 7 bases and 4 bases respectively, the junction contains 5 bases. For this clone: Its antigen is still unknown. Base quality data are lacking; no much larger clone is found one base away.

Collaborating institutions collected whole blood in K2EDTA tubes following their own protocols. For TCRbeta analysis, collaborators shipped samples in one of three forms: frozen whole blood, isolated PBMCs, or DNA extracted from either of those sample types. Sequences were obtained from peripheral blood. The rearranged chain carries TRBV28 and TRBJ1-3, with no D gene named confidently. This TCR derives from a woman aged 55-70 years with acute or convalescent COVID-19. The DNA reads TGTGCCAGCATCTCCGGAAACACCATATATTTT. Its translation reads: CASISGNTIYF. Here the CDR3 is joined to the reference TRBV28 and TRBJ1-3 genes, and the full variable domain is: DVKVTQSSRYLVKRTGEKVFLECVQDMDHENMFWYRQDPGLGLRLIYFSYDVKMKEKGDIPEGYSVSREKKERFSLILESASTNQTSMYLCASISGNTIYFGEGSWLTVV.